The source of this T cell receptor (beta chain) is a study of shared clonotypes between healthy human individuals (dated by TCRdb to about 2020). As for the study more broadly: The cohort included three men and a couple of women between 18 and 49 years of age. For each donor, CD4 naive and CD4 memory were each run on three plates, CD8 naive on two plates, and CD8 memory on one plate. To estimate repertoire size and how much clonotype sharing occurs between individuals, the study deeply sequenced the blood TCR repertoires of five healthy adults. To increase sequencing depth and limit assay-specific biases, TCR repertoire library preparation and sequencing were carried out by different laboratories using diverse techniques. Per donor, leukapheresis produced somewhere between about 0.85 and 8.9 billion PBMCs. Results the study describes overall, beyond this receptor: Pairwise subsampling indicated that sequencing depth was expected to affect the degree of clonotype sharing among donors. Even with the large sequencing depth, rarefaction of the sorted-subset datasets indicated that sequencing was incomplete. Sampling was restricted to blood, and TCR repertoires in tissues likely differ from the TCR repertoires found in blood. Higher generation probabilities were observed for clonotypes shared by all four sorted-subset donors than for non-shared clonotypes. Sharing across a handful of donors was observed for about 4.8% of naive CD4, 3% to 4% of naive CD8, over 2% of memory CD4, and about 0.39% of memory CD8 clonotypes. Estimated clonotype richness was generally larger for naive than for memory subsets. Because the study included only a small number of donors, the genetic and exposure-history diversity represented was limited.

Including cysteine and phenylalanine, the CDR3 has 13 amino acids. Only the CDR3 part of the read is kept: 39 bases, read in frame from the first base. Using the deep immunoSEQ assay, multiplex PCR amplified TCR CDR3 regions from genomic DNA. Extracted genomic DNA from each cell subset was spread evenly across all wells of several immunoSEQ 96-well plates, with each plate serving as a replicate. For sorted subsets, roughly 200 ng of genomic DNA, equivalent to around 29,000 T cell genomes, went into each replicate PCR. Purified libraries were measured with a Qubit 3.0 fluorometer, size-checked on a Bioanalyzer 2100, and measured again with the KAPA Library Quantification kit. Every immunoSEQ 96-well plate was sequenced on a separate single-read 150-cycle Illumina NextSeq 550 flow cell. The authors' pipeline ran thus. Because the immunoSEQ output included only junctional sequences and no quality scores, the filtering could not be the same as the filtering used for full-length reads. Sequences were annotated with PyIR, a Python wrapper for IgBLAST v1.9, using IMGT germline references to assign V/J genes and CDR3. Reads were filtered out if the reads had weak V/J assignments (E-value above 1e-6), no CDR3, stop codons, out-of-frame junctions, or ambiguous translated residues. A V3J clonotype was defined by an identical inferred V gene, J gene, and CDR3 amino acid sequence. Percentage overlap between repertoires was calculated by dividing the number of shared unique clonotypes by the size of the smaller repertoire. Richness of each repertoire was evaluated using RTK rarefaction, the Chao1 estimator, and Recon v2.1 estimates of unobserved clonotypes. Generation probabilities were computed with OLGA for all TCRbeta clonotypes obtained by the gDNA method from several donors. Held by TCRdb, this immuneACCESS table contains in-frame sequences only and omits some clones. Under half of the omission traces to an unresolved V gene where checked; the cause of the rest is unknown. V and J calls and clone size follow that table, whereas D and trimming were derived from the DNA. The sample data list some 1.4 million clones, and roughly 97% of these were observed just once. Jointly, the top ten make up approximately 1.2% of the sample.

The donors were healthy, HIV-negative adults with no recently reported acute infections or vaccinations. Every donor was a Caucasian adult living in Nashville, Tennessee, USA. CD4+ T cells were enriched by magnetic negative selection, after which naive cells were positively selected on CD45RA and the negative fraction was taken as the memory subset. Blood was collected by leukapheresis, and PBMCs were isolated by Ficoll-Histopaque density gradient centrifugation and then cryopreserved in liquid nitrogen vapor phase. Analytical flow cytometry was used to check the purity and quantity of every magnetically sorted T cell population. Genomic DNA was isolated from each sorted fraction and quantified by UV absorbance on a Nanodrop 2000c. As regards this clone: It lacks a known antigen. Base quality data are lacking; no much larger clone is found one base away.

The sequence derives from a man aged 30 to 45 in good health. The chain uses TRBV21-1 and TRBJ2-7; the table gives TRBD2 as D, unverified against the DNA. TRBV21-1 is described as a pseudogene. Sequenced sample: naive CD4+ T cells sorted from blood. In the paper's terms, the cell subset or site label means: CD45RA+ positively selected. The sequence in DNA is TGTGCCAGCAGCAAGGGAGGGGGTAGCGAGCAGTACTTC. It encodes CASSKGGGSEQYF.